This T cell receptor (beta chain) was obtained from a study of human thymus T cells. Overall study results and limits: Apparent bias marked the V and J gene usage of thymic and blood repertoires.

Notes on this clone: Its matching antigen is unknown.

An approximately 0.45-1 mL peripheral blood aliquot was taken intraoperatively from four of eight donors. No fixed cell number was used; all available blood leukocytes supplied DNA. Clones were sequenced by immunoSEQ multiplex PCR, and TCRdb holds only the in-frame ones, with some missing. Seen here are 46,000 or so clones, roughly 94% observed once, and the top ten hold 0.15% to 0.2%. The receptor was derived from a girl less than two years old with a congenital heart defect but otherwise immunologically healthy. The specimen was blood.

In nucleotides, the CDR3 is TGCGCCAGCAGCTTTAACACCGGGGAGCTGTTTTTT. Translated: CASSFNTGELFF. This sequence joins TRBV5-1 and TRBJ2-2; the D is unclear. The CDR3 consists of 12 residues. Germline-derived CDR1 and CDR2 are SGHRS and YFSETQ. V was clipped by 2 bases and J by 2 bases, with 1 base between them.